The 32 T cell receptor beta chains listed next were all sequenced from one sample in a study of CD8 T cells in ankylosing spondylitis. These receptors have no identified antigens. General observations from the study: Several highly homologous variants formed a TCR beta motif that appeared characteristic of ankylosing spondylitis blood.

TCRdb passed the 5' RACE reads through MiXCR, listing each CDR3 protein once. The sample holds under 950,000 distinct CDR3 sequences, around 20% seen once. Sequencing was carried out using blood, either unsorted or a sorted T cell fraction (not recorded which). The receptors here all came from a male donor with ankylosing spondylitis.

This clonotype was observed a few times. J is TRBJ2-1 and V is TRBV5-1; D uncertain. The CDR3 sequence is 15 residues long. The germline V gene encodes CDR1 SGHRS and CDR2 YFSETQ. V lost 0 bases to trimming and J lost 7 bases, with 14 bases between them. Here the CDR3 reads CASSLAVPPTNEQFF. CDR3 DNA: TGCGCCAGCAGCTTGGCGGTTCCCCCGACGAATGAGCAGTTCTTC. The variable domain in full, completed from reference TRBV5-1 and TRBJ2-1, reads KAGVTQTPRYLIKTRGQQVTLSCSPISGHRSVSWYQQTPGQGLQFLFEYFSETQRNKGNFPGRFSGRQFSNSRSEMNVSTLELGDSALYLCASSLAVPPTNEQFFGPGTRLTVL.

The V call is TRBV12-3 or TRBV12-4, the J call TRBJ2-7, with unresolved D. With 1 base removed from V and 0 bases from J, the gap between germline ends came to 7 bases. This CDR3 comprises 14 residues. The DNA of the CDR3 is TGTGCCAGCAGTTTAGGTTGGTTCTCCTACGAGCAGTACTTC. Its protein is CASSLGWFSYEQYF.

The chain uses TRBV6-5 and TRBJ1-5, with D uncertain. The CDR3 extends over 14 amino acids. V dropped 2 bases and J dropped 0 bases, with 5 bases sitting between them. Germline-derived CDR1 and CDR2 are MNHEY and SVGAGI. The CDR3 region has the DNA TGTGCCAGCAGTTACGGGTATAGCAATCAGCCCCAGCATTTT. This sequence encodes CASSYGYSNQPQHF.

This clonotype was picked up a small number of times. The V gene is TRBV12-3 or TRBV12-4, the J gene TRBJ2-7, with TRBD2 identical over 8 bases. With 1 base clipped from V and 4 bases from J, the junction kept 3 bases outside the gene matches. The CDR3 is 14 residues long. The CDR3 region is CASSLVREGYEQYF. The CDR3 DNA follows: TGTGCCAGCAGTTTAGTCCGGGAGGGGTACGAGCAGTACTTC.

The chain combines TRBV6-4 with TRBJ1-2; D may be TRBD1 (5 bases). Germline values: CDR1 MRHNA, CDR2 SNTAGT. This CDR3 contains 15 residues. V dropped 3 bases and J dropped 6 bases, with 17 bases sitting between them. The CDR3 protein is CASSDHIGGINGYTF. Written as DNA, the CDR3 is TGTGCCAGCAGTGATCATATCGGGGGGATAAATGGCTACACCTTC.

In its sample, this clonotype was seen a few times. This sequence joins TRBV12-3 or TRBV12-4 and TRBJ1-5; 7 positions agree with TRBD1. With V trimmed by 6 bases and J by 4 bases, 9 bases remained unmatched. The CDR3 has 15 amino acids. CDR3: CASSSEDRKNQPQHF. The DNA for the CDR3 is TGTGCCAGCAGCTCCGAGGACAGGAAGAATCAGCCCCAGCATTTT.

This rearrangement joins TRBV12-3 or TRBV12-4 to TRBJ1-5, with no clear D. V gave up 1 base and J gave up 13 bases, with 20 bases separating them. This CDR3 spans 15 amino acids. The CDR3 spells CASSLGGGQSTPQHF. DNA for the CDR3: TGTGCCAGCAGTTTAGGGGGAGGCCAGAGCACACCTCAGCATTTT.

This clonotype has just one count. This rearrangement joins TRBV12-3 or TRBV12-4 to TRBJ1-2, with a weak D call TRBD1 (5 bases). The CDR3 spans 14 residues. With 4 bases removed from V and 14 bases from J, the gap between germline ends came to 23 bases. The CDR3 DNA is TGTGCCAGCAGTTACAGCGGGACGGATGTATTTTATACCTTC. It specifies CASSYSGTDVFYTF.

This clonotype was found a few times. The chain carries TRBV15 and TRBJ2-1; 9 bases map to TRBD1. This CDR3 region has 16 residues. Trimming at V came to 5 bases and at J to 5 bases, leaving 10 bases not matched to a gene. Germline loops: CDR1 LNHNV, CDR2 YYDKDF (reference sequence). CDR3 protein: CATSRHKGQGNNEQFF. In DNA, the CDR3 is TGTGCCACCAGCCGTCATAAGGGACAGGGTAACAATGAGCAGTTCTTC.

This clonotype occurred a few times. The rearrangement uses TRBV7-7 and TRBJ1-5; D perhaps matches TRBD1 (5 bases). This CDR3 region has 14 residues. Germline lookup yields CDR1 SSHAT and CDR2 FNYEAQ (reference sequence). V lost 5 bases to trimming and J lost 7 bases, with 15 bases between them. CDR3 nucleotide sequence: TGTGCCAGCAGCCATGACAGAGGGGCACAGCCCCAGCATTTT. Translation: CASSHDRGAQPQHF.

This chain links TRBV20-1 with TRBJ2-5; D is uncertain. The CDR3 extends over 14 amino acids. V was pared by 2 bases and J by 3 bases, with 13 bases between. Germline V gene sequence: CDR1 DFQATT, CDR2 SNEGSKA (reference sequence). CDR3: CSARSHLWEETQYF. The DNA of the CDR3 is TGCAGTGCTAGATCCCACCTATGGGAAGAGACCCAGTACTTC.

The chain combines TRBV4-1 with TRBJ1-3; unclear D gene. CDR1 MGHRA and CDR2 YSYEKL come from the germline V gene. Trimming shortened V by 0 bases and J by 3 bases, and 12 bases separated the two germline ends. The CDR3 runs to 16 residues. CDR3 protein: CASSQEMIHSGNTIYF. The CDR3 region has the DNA TGCGCCAGCAGCCAAGAAATGATCCACAGTGGAAACACCATATATTTT.

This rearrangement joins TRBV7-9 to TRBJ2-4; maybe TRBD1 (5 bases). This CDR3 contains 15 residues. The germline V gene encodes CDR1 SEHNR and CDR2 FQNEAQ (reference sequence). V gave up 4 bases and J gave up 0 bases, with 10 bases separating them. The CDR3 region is CASSSTDLAKNIQYF. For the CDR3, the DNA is TGTGCCAGCAGCTCGACAGACCTAGCCAAAAACATTCAGTACTTC.

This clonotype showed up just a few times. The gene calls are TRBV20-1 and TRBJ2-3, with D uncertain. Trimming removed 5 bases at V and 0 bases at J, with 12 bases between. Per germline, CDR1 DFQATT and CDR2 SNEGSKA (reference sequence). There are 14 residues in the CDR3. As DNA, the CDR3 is TGCAGTGCTGGCCCCCGAGAGAGCACAGATACGCAGTATTTT. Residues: CSAGPRESTDTQYF.

The CDR3 loop is CASRRLGVDEQFF. The DNA of the CDR3 is TGTGCCAGCAGACGACTAGGAGTCGATGAGCAGTTCTTC. The chain joins TRBV12-3 or TRBV12-4 to TRBJ2-1; a weak D match, TRBD2 (6 bases). The CDR3 is 13 amino acids. The V and J ends lost 6 bases and 8 bases respectively, with 14 bases between them.

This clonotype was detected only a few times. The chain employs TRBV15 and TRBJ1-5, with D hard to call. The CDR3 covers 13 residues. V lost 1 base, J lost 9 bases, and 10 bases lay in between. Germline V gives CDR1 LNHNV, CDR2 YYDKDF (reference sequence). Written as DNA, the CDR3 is TGTGCCACCAGCAGAGGCACCCGCTGGCCCCAGCATTTT. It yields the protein CATSRGTRWPQHF.

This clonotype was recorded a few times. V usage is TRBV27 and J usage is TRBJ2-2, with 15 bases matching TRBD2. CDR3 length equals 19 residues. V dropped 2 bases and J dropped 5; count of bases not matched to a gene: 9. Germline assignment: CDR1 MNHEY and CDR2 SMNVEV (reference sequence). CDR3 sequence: CASSLTWTSGRARTGELFF. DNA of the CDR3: TGTGCCAGCAGTTTAACTTGGACTAGCGGGAGGGCGCGGACCGGGGAGCTGTTTTTT.

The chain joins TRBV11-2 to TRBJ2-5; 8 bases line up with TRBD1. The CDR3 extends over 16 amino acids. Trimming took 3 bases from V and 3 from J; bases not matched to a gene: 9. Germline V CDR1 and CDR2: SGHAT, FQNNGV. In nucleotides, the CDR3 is TGTGCCAGCAGCTTCTTAGGACAGGGAGGAAAAGAGACCCAGTACTTC. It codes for CASSFLGQGGKETQYF. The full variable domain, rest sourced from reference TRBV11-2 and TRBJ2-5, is EAGVAQSPRYKIIEKRQSVAFWCNPISGHATLYWYQQILGQGPKLLIQFQNNGVVDDSQLPKDRFSAERLKGVDSTLKIQPAKLEDSAVYLCASSFLGQGGKETQYFGPGTRLLVL.

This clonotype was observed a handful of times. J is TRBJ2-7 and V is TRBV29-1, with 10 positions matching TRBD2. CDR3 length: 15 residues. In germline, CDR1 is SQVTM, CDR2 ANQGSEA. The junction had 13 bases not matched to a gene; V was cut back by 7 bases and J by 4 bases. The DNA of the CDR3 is TGCAGCGCGCTAGTCCTAGCGGGAGTTCTATACGAGCAGTACTTC. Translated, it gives CSALVLAGVLYEQYF.

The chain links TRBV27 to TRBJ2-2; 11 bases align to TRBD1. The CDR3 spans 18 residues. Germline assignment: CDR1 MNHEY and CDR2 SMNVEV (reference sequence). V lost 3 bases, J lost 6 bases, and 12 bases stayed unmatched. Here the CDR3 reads CASSFWTGGFPLAGELFF. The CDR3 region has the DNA TGTGCCAGCAGTTTTTGGACAGGGGGCTTCCCTCTTGCCGGGGAGCTGTTTTTT.

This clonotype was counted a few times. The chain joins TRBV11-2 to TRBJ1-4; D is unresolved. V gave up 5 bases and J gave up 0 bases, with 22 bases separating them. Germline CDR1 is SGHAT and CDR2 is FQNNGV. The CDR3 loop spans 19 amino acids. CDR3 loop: CASSQDGRFLSATNEKLFF. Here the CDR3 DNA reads TGTGCCAGCAGCCAGGACGGTCGATTTCTCTCAGCAACTAATGAAAAACTGTTTTTT.

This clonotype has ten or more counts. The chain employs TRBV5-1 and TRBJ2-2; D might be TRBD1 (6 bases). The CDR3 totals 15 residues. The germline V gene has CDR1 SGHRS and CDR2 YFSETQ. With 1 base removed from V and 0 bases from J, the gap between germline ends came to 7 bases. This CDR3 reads CASSLRQANTGELFF. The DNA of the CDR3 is TGCGCCAGCAGCTTGCGACAGGCGAACACCGGGGAGCTGTTTTTT.

The CDR3 bases are TGTGCCAGCAGCTCCACCGGGACAGGGGGCAACTATGGCTACACCTTC. Amino acids: CASSSTGTGGNYGYTF. The gene calls are TRBV7-8 and TRBJ1-2; 12 bases fit TRBD1. The CDR3 sequence is 16 residues long. V lost 4 bases, J lost 2 bases, and 5 bases stayed unmatched. Looked up from germline, CDR1 is SGHVS and CDR2 is FQNEAQ.

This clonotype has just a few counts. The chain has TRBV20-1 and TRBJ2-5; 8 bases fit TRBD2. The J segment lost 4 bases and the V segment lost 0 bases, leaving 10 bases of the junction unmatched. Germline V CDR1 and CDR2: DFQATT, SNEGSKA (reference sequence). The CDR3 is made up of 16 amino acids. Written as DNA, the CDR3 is TGCAGTGCTAGAGATGACGGGGCGGGAGGAGGAGAGACCCAGTACTTC. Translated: CSARDDGAGGGETQYF.

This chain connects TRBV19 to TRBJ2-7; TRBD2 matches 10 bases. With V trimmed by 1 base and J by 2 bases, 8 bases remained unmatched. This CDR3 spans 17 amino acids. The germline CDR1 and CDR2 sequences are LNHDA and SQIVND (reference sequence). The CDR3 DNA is TGTGCCAGTAGTATAGTGGCCCGGACTAGCGGAACCTACGAGCAGTACTTC. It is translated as CASSIVARTSGTYEQYF.

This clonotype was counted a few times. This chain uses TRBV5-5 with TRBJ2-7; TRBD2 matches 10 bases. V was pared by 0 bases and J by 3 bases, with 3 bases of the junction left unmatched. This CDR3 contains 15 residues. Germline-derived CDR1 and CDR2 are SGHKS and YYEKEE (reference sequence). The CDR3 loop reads CASSLGSSGGYEQYF. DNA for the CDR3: TGTGCCAGCAGCTTGGGTTCTAGCGGGGGCTACGAGCAGTACTTC.

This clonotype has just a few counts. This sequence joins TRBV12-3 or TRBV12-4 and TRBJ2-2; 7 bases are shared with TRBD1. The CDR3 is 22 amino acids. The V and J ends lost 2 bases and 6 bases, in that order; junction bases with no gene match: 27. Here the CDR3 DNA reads TGTGCCAGCAGTTTAACATTTTCAACCACTTCGATCAGGGACAGCTGGCCCGGGGAGCTGTTTTTT. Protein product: CASSLTFSTTSIRDSWPGELFF.

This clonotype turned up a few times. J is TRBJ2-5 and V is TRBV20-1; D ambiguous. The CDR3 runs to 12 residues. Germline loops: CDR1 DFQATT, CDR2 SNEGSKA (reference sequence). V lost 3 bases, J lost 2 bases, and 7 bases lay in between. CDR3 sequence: CSASREQETQYF. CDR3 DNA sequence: TGCAGTGCTAGCCGAGAACAAGAGACCCAGTACTTC.

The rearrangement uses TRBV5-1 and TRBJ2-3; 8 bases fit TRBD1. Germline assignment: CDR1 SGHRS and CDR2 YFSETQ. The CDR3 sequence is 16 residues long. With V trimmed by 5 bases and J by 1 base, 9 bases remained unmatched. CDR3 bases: TGCGCCAGCAGTAACGATCCGGGACAGGGCACAGATACGCAGTATTTT. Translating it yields CASSNDPGQGTDTQYF.

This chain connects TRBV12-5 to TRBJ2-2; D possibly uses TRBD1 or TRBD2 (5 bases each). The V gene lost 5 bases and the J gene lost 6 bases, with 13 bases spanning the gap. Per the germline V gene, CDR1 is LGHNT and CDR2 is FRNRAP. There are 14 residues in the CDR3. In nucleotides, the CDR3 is TGTGCTAGTGGTATCGGGACCGAGGCCGGGGAGCTGTTTTTT. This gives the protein CASGIGTEAGELFF.

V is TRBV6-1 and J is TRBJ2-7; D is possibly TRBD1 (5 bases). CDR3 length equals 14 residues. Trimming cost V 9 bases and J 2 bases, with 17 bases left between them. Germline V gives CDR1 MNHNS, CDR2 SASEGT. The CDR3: CASMPWGTAYEQYF. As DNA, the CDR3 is TGTGCCAGTATGCCGTGGGGCACAGCCTACGAGCAGTACTTC.

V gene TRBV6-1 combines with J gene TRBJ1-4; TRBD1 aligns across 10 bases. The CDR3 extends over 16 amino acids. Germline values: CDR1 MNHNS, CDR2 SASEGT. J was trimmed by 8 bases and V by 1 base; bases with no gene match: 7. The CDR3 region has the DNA TGTGCCAGCAGTGAAGTAGGGGGGACAGGGGAAGAAAAACTGTTTTTT. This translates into CASSEVGGTGEEKLFF.